The T cell receptor (beta chain) under discussion was sequenced for a study of cytomegalovirus exposure and HLA in healthy donors. Study context: Among 150 million to 200 million T cells, an earlier analysis found 117 million unique TCR beta sequences. Study results and limitations: According to a later analysis, donors in an Asian-associated ancestry cluster reportedly had fewer N-insertions than the approximately 730-donor mean. About 87% or about 30% of the time was how often most TCR beta V segments were productive, according to an earlier analysis.

About this clone itself: Its antigen is unidentified.

PCR employed 60 Vbeta and 13 Jbeta primers. Here immunoSEQ multiplex PCR was the method, and the copy in TCRdb shows in-frame clones only, minus some. Among about 150,000 clones listed, around three quarters were seen once. The CDR3 length is 13 residues. V was pared by 1 base and J by 7 bases, with 9 bases between. CDR1 is SGHTS and CDR2 is YDEGEE in the germline V gene. This clonotype originated in a man aged 25-40 years in good health. Sequencing used PBMCs. The gene calls are TRBV5-8 and TRBJ2-1, with TRBD1 as a possible D gene (5 bases). In DNA, the CDR3 is TGTGCCAGCAGCTTGTTTGGGGCAAATGAGCAGTTCTTC. Protein: CASSLFGANEQFF.